This T cell receptor (beta chain) was sequenced during a study of blood T cell repertoires in COVID-19. The wider study: The origin of the acute and convalescent COVID-19 samples was the United States, Italy and Spain. PBMCs, B-cell-depleted T cells, or T cells were the source of the cDNA or gDNA that made up the material.

Original processing methods: Researchers report that nucleated cell counts were estimated from reference gene primer amplification. The assay was immunoSEQ multiplex PCR, and TCRdb's table has in-frame clones only and misses some. The V and J calls and the clone size are those of that table, but D and trimming were determined from the DNA. The sample has roughly 84,000 clones, 60% to 80% seen once; the top ten hold approximately 4.6%. Trimming took off 6 bases at V and 2 bases at J, with 16 bases between the two ends. Germline values: CDR1 SNHLY, CDR2 FYNNEI. The CDR3 contains 15 residues. This receptor was obtained from a woman aged 45-59 years with acute or convalescent COVID-19. This rearrangement joins TRBV2 to TRBJ2-5; TRBD2 might be the D (6 bases). The sequenced sample consisted of peripheral blood. CDR3 residues: CASSPERAGQETQYF. CDR3 sequence (DNA): TGTGCCAGCAGCCCCGAGCGGGCCGGTCAAGAGACCCAGTACTTC. Drawing the rest from reference TRBV2 and TRBJ2-5, the complete variable domain is EPEVTQTPSHQVTQMGQEVILRCVPISNHLYFYWYRQILGQKVEFLVSFYNNEISEKSEIFDDQFSVERPDGSNFTLKIRSTKLEDSAMYFCASSPERAGQETQYFGPGTRLLVL.